The entry below describes one T cell receptor (beta chain). Its antigen is as yet unknown. This specimen belongs to a study of STAT5B mutations in CD4+ large granular lymphocyte leukemia. Whole-study results and caveats: CD4-sorted patient repertoires seemed more clonal than healthy CD4+ repertoires.

As processed by the authors: Putative leukemic clones, 59 in all, each exceeded 5% of the repertoire. The data were produced by immunoSEQ multiplex PCR, yet TCRdb's version contains in-frame clones alone and is incomplete. That table gives V, J and clone size, and the DNA gave D and trimming. The table includes fewer than 9,000 clones, approximately 80% detected once. The sequencing input was PBMCs. This sequence originates from a woman aged 55-69 years with CD4+ T-cell large granular lymphocyte leukemia.

This CDR3 reads CASSDGRGRYNEQFF. The CDR3 coding sequence is TGTGCCAGCAGTGATGGTAGGGGGAGGTACAATGAGCAGTTCTTC. The chain recombines TRBV25-1 with TRBJ2-1, with D perhaps TRBD1 or TRBD2 (6 bases each). The CDR3 length is 15 residues. V gave up 3 bases and J gave up 4 bases, with 13 bases separating them. CDR1 and CDR2 (germline): MGHDK, SYGVNS.